This T cell receptor (beta chain) comes out of a study of patients and donors after allogeneic stem cell transplantation (dated by TCRdb to 2018 to 2021). Library prep was done by RT-PCR. Sequencing took place on a NextSeq 550. TCRdb's own reprocessing of the public reads used fastp at Q25 and MiXCR and kept productive beta chains. Every entry covers one CDR3 protein and lists the most common genes and DNA from its rows. A total of some 17,000 distinct CDR3 sequences appear in this sample, under 35% of them only once. Around 33% of the sample is taken by the ten largest. Concerning this clonotype: This clone's antigen is unknown. No base quality information exists; no much larger clone differs at one position.

The TCR originated in a human donor who was either an allogeneic HSCT recipient or a stem cell or donor lymphocyte infusion donor (not recorded which). It is not recorded whose cells these are; they may come from a transplant donor. Sequencing used blood, either unsorted or a sorted T cell fraction (not recorded which).

At the DNA level, the sequence is TGTGCCAGCAGAAGGATGCACGAGCAGTACTTC. It is translated as CASRRMHEQYF. The rearranged chain carries TRBV6-6 and TRBJ2-7; the D gene is unclear. CDR1 MNHNY and CDR2 SVGAGI are derived from the germline V gene (reference sequence). V is pared back by 6 bases and J by 5 bases, with 8 bases lying between the germline termini. The CDR3 numbers 11 residues from cysteine through phenylalanine. The retained sequence is limited to the CDR3, 33 bases, with the frame set at the first base.